This is a list of T cell receptor beta chains from one sample in a study of T cells in Graves' hyperthyroidism and ophthalmopathy. TCRdb passed the multiplex PCR reads through MiXCR, listing each CDR3 protein once. Here the sample spans fewer than 450,000 distinct CDR3 sequences, 17% being singletons. Material for sequencing was blood. These receptors were collected from a woman aged 25-40 years with Graves' hyperthyroidism that later progressed to Graves' ophthalmopathy. The CDR3 runs from the conserved cysteine through the conserved F or W. A D gene is named only where the DNA matches it firmly. A row's size may be missing; if present it is once, few, many or a size class.

D gene: -
V gene: TRBV2
J gene: TRBJ2-1
clone size: many
CDR3 protein: CASSEAVPSEPYNEQFF
CDR3 DNA: TGTGCCAGCAGTGAAGCTGTCCCTAGCGAACCATACAATGAGCAGTTCTTC

D gene: -
V gene: TRBV2
J gene: TRBJ2-1
clone size: many
CDR3 protein: CASIRGPAADNEQFF
CDR3 DNA: TGTGCCAGCATAAGAGGTCCGGCAGCGGACAATGAGCAGTTCTTC

D gene: -
V gene: TRBV7-2
J gene: TRBJ1-4
clone size: -
CDR3 protein: CASSLAGGGGKLFF
CDR3 DNA: TGTGCCAGCAGCTTAGCTGGGGGCGGGGGAAAACTGTTTTTT

D gene: -
V gene: TRBV12-3/TRBV12-4
J gene: TRBJ1-1
clone size: many
CDR3 protein: CASSFAGEAFF
CDR3 DNA: TGTGCCAGCAGTTTCGCCGGTGAAGCTTTCTTT

D gene: -
V gene: TRBV29-1
J gene: TRBJ2-3
clone size: many
CDR3 protein: CSVAGFGTDTQYF
CDR3 DNA: TGCAGCGTGGCAGGGTTTGGGACAGATACGCAGTATTTT

D gene: -
V gene: TRBV13
J gene: TRBJ2-1
clone size: many
CDR3 protein: CASSSPRGPYNEQFF
CDR3 DNA: TGTGCCAGCAGCTCCCCGAGGGGACCCTACAATGAGCAGTTCTTC

D gene: TRBD1
V gene: TRBV11-1
J gene: TRBJ2-1
clone size: many
CDR3 protein: CASSRRGTGNEQFF
CDR3 DNA: TGTGCCAGCAGCCGTAGAGGGACAGGGAATGAGCAGTTCTTC

D gene: TRBD1
V gene: TRBV4-1
J gene: TRBJ1-1
clone size: -
CDR3 protein: CASSQTTTGGAFF
CDR3 DNA: TGCGCCAGCAGCCAAACAACCACAGGGGGCGCTTTCTTT

D gene: -
V gene: TRBV19
J gene: TRBJ2-1
clone size: -
CDR3 protein: CASSEKGYNEQFF
CDR3 DNA: TGTGCCAGTAGTGAGAAGGGCTACAATGAGCAGTTCTTC

D gene: -
V gene: TRBV5-6
J gene: TRBJ1-1
clone size: -
CDR3 protein: CASSVLYTEAFF
CDR3 DNA: TGTGCCAGCAGCGTCCTTTACACTGAAGCTTTCTTT

D gene: TRBD2
V gene: TRBV2
J gene: TRBJ2-7
clone size: -
CDR3 protein: CASSETSGTYEQCF
CDR3 DNA: TGTGCCAGCAGTGAAACTAGCGGAACCTACGAGCAGTGCTTC

D gene: TRBD1
V gene: TRBV15
J gene: TRBJ2-3
clone size: many
CDR3 protein: CATSLDRGGTDTQYF
CDR3 DNA: TGTGCCACCAGCCTCGACAGGGGAGGCACAGATACGCAGTATTTT

D gene: -
V gene: TRBV6-2/TRBV6-3
J gene: TRBJ1-5
clone size: many
CDR3 protein: CASNQGFAQPQHF
CDR3 DNA: TGTGCCAGCAATCAGGGGTTTGCTCAGCCCCAGCATTTT

D gene: -
V gene: TRBV12-3/TRBV12-4
J gene: TRBJ1-4
clone size: -
CDR3 protein: CASSTRETNEKLFF
CDR3 DNA: TGTGCCAGCAGTACTCGGGAGACTAATGAAAAACTGTTTTTT

D gene: -
V gene: TRBV10-3
J gene: TRBJ2-1
clone size: many
CDR3 protein: CAISETSSNEQFF
CDR3 DNA: TGTGCCATCAGTGAGACTAGCAGCAATGAGCAGTTCTTC

D gene: TRBD1
V gene: TRBV29-1
J gene: TRBJ1-2
clone size: many
CDR3 protein: CSVGGTGAGYTF
CDR3 DNA: TGCAGCGTCGGGGGGACAGGGGCCGGCTACACCTTC

D gene: -
V gene: TRBV5-1
J gene: TRBJ2-3
clone size: few
CDR3 protein: CASSLGLAVGTQYF
CDR3 DNA: TGCGCCAGCAGCTTGGGGCTAGCTGTAGGTACGCAGTATTTT

D gene: -
V gene: TRBV11-3
J gene: TRBJ2-2
clone size: many
CDR3 protein: CASSRETGNTGELFF
CDR3 DNA: TGTGCCAGCAGCCGAGAGACAGGGAACACCGGGGAGCTGTTTTTT

D gene: TRBD2
V gene: TRBV3-1
J gene: TRBJ2-3
clone size: many
CDR3 protein: CASSQDGGGGDTQYF
CDR3 DNA: TGTGCCAGCAGCCAAGACGGTGGGGGAGGGGATACGCAGTATTTT

D gene: -
V gene: TRBV6-1
J gene: TRBJ1-5
clone size: -
CDR3 protein: CASSEADRTQPQHF
CDR3 DNA: TGTGCCAGCAGTGAAGCTGACAGGACTCAGCCCCAGCATTTT

D gene: -
V gene: TRBV28
J gene: TRBJ1-5
clone size: -
CDR3 protein: CASSRTDRFNQPQHF
CDR3 DNA: TGTGCCAGCAGTCGGACCGACCGATTCAATCAGCCCCAGCATTTT

D gene: -
V gene: TRBV10-3
J gene: TRBJ1-4
clone size: many
CDR3 protein: CAISSGVADQNEKLFF
CDR3 DNA: TGTGCCATCAGTTCGGGCGTGGCGGACCAAAATGAAAAACTGTTTTTT